These 7 T cell receptor beta chains were all obtained from the same sample, sequenced in a study of CD8+ T cells in alopecia areata. Sequencing used cDNA as its template, made by extracting RNA and reverse transcribing it. The method was immunoSEQ multiplex PCR; TCRdb's version includes in-frame clones alone and lacks a portion of them. The table includes approximately 210,000 clones, more than 60% detected once. The treatment was: oral pan-JAK inhibitor, 5-10 mg twice daily. Sequencing used CD4+ T cells sorted from blood, obtained between weeks 44 and 45, from a patient treated with tofacitinib. The source of these receptors is a human donor with alopecia areata.

The CDR3 sequence is CASSSTEGIHSPLHF. The CDR3 bases are TGTGCCAGCAGTTCCACGGAGGGGATTCATTCACCCCTCCACTTT. This chain joins TRBV6-5 and TRBJ1-6, with a tentative D call TRBD1 (5 bases). Germline V gene lookup returns CDR1 MNHEY and CDR2 SVGAGI. Trimming left V 4 bases short and J 8 bases short, with 15 bases between. The CDR3 sequence is 15 residues long.

V is TRBV2 and J is TRBJ1-2; maybe TRBD1 (5 bases). The ends were cut back, 10 bases at V and 5 bases at J, with 11 bases in the middle. The CDR3 totals 11 residues. Per the germline V gene, CDR1 is SNHLY and CDR2 is FYNNEI. The DNA for the CDR3 is TGTGCCACCCCAGGGAGATATGGCTACACCTTC. Translating it yields CATPGRYGYTF.

This clone was counted once. This chain links TRBV6-5 with TRBJ1-2; D is undetermined. The length of the CDR3 is 13 residues. CDR1 and CDR2 (germline): MNHEY, SVGAGI. Deletions cut 5 bases from V and 2 bases from J, with 9 bases between. CDR3 residues: CASSQDTNYGYTF. The CDR3 DNA reads TGTGCCAGCAGTCAAGACACCAACTATGGCTACACCTTC.

V usage is TRBV4-1 and J usage is TRBJ1-2, with D perhaps TRBD1 (6 bases). Trimming pared 1 base from V and 5 bases from J, leaving 11 bases between. This CDR3 comprises 14 residues. Per germline, CDR1 MGHRA and CDR2 YSYEKL. As DNA, the CDR3 is TGCGCCAGCAGCCAAGTCGAAGGGGGGTATGGCTACACCTTC. Protein sequence: CASSQVEGGYGYTF.

The chain recombines TRBV2 with TRBJ2-3; D is tentatively TRBD1 or TRBD2 (5 bases each). CDR3 length: 14 residues. Deletions cut 0 bases from V and 8 bases from J, with 12 bases between. Germline lookup yields CDR1 SNHLY and CDR2 FYNNEI. The CDR3 coding sequence is TGTGCCAGCAGTGAAGCGCTGACGGGACGTACGCAGTATTTT. As protein: CASSEALTGRTQYF.

V is TRBV23-1 and J is TRBJ1-4; D unclear. TRBV23-1 is an open reading frame whose function is uncertain. Trimming took off 0 bases at V and 2 bases at J, with 16 bases between the two ends. The CDR3 has 18 residues. This CDR3 reads CASSQSARLWLTNEKLFF. The CDR3 DNA follows: TGCGCCAGCAGTCAATCGGCCCGCCTTTGGCTGACTAATGAAAAACTGTTTTTT.

The chain recombines TRBV5-1 with TRBJ1-5; D unresolved. V dropped 0 bases and J dropped 3 bases, with 4 bases sitting between them. The CDR3 is 13 residues long. CDR1 is SGHRS and CDR2 is YFSETQ in the germline V gene. This CDR3 is CASSLDLNQPQHF. The CDR3 coding sequence is TGCGCCAGCAGCTTGGATCTCAATCAGCCCCAGCATTTT.